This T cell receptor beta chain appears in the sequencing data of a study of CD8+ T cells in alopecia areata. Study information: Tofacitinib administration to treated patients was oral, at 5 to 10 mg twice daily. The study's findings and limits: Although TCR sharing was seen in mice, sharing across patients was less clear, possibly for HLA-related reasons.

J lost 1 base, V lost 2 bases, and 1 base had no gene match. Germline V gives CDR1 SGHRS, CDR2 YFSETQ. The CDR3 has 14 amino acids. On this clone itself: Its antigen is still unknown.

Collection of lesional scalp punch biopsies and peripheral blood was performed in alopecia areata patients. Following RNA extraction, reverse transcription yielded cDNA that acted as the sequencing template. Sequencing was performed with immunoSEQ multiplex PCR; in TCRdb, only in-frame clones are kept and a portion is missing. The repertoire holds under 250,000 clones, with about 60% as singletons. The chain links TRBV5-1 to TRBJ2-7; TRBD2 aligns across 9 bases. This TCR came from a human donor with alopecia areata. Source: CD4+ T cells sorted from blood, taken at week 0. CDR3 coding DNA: TGCGCCAGCAGCTTCCTAGCGGGGTCCTACGAGCAGTACTTC. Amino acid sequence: CASSFLAGSYEQYF.